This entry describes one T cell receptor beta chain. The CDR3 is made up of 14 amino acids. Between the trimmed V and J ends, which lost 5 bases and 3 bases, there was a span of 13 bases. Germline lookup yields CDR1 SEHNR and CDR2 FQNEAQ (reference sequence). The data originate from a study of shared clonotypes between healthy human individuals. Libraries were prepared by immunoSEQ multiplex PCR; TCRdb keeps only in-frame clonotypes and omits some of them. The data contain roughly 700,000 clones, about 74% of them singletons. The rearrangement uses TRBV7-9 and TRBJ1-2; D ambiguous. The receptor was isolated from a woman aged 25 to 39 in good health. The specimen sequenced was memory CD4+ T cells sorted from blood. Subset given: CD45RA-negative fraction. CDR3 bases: TGTGCCAGCAGCCCCTTACCTATTCACTATGGCTACACCTTC. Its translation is CASSPLPIHYGYTF.